The TCR beta chain under discussion was sequenced for a study of cytomegalovirus exposure and HLA in healthy donors. Note on this clone: Antigen: not known.

Primers for the PCR totalled 60 Vbeta and 13 Jbeta. This table comes from immunoSEQ multiplex PCR, and its TCRdb copy is limited to in-frame clones, with some not included. The sample shows 100,000 to 150,000 clones, roughly four fifths of them seen only once. Germline V CDR1 and CDR2: LGHNA, YNFKEQ. V lost 4 bases and J lost 5; bases outside the gene matches: 4. CDR3 size: 13 residues. Study-wide points: The majority of CMV-associated TCR beta chains were reported as apparently HLA-restricted in a later analysis. Associated with HLA alleles at 0.05 false discovery rate in a later analysis were 15,000 to 20,000 TCR beta sequences.

The chain has TRBV4-2 and TRBJ2-5; 7 bases are a match to TRBD2. Input material: PBMCs. The clonotype comes from a boy younger than 10 in good health and CMV-seronegative. CDR3 region: CASSLGGGETQYF. The CDR3 DNA reads TGTGCCAGCAGCCTCGGGGGAGGGGAGACCCAGTACTTC.